Listed below are T cell receptor beta chains from one sample, sequenced in a study of CD8 T cells in ankylosing spondylitis. TCRdb processed the 5' RACE reads anew with MiXCR; each CDR3 protein has one entry. Of about 540,000 distinct CDR3 sequences in the sample, approximately 12% are singletons; the top ten hold around 6.8%. The sample consisted of blood, either unsorted or a sorted T cell fraction (not recorded which). The origin of the receptors is a male donor with ankylosing spondylitis. Each CDR3 is given with its conserved first and last residue. D genes are given only for firm matches. Clone size appears in some rows only: once, few, many, or a class for an expanded clone.

j_call v_call cdr3_length clone_size d_call cdr3_nt cdr3_aa
TRBJ2-7 TRBV5-1 12 NA NA TGCGCCAGCAGCTTTCCAGGTGGCGAGCAGTACTTC CASSFPGGEQYF
TRBJ2-6 TRBV7-9 17 few TRBD2 TGTGCCAGCAGCTTTAGCGGGAGTTCATTAGGGGCCAACGTCCTGACTTTC CASSFSGSSLGANVLTF
TRBJ1-2 TRBV11-3 16 NA TRBD1 TGTGCCAGCAGCCACAGGACAGGGGCGACAGACTATGGCTACACCTTC CASSHRTGATDYGYTF
TRBJ2-5 TRBV13 15 NA NA TGTGCCAGCAGCTTAAGGTCCCCGGGGGAAGAGACCCAGTACTTC CASSLRSPGEETQYF
TRBJ2-1 TRBV11-2 13 many NA TGTGCCAGCAGCTTTGGGTCCTACAATGAGCAGTTCTTC CASSFGSYNEQFF
TRBJ1-1 TRBV2 13 NA NA TGTGCCAGCAGTCCTTTACAGGGTACTGAAGCTTTCTTT CASSPLQGTEAFF
TRBJ2-5 TRBV15 15 few NA TGTGCCACCAGCAGAGATGTGGGACCGCTGGAGACCCAGTACTTC CATSRDVGPLETQYF
TRBJ1-1 TRBV7-9 14 many NA TGTGCCAGCAGCTTTCATACGGAGAACACTGAAGCTTTCTTT CASSFHTENTEAFF
TRBJ2-4 TRBV20-1 15 many NA TGCAGTGCTAGAGATGCTACCGGGGGCCTTTGGATTCAGTACTTC CSARDATGGLWIQYF
TRBJ2-1 TRBV7-2 14 few TRBD1 TGTGCCAGCAGCTTCCAGACAGGGGAAGGGGAGCAGTTCTTC CASSFQTGEGEQFF
TRBJ2-3 TRBV7-9 15 NA NA TGTGCCAGCAGCCCATTAGGGCGGCGGACAGATACGCAGTATTTT CASSPLGRRTDTQYF
TRBJ1-5 TRBV7-2 15 many NA TGTGCCAGCAGCTTAGTGGGTAATAGCAATCAGCCCCAGCATTTT CASSLVGNSNQPQHF
TRBJ2-3 TRBV7-6 17 few TRBD1 TGTGCCAGCAGCTTAGCCGGGACAGGCTTCGGGACAGATACGCAGTATTTT CASSLAGTGFGTDTQYF
TRBJ2-1 TRBV29-1 15 few NA TGCAGCGTTGGGAAGGTGTTGGCGAGGGGGAATGAGCAGTTCTTC CSVGKVLARGNEQFF
TRBJ2-4 TRBV6-1 14 few NA TGTGCCAGCAGTGACTGGGGGAGTATGTACATTCAGTACTTC CASSDWGSMYIQYF
TRBJ2-5 TRBV11-2 15 NA NA TGTGCCAGCAGCTTAGTTCTGGGGTCGGTGGAGACCCAGTACTTC CASSLVLGSVETQYF
TRBJ2-3 TRBV7-9 12 few NA TGTGCCAGCAGCTTATTTATCGGGACGCAGTATTTT CASSLFIGTQYF
TRBJ2-3 TRBV27 11 NA NA TGTGCCAGCAGTCAGGGGTTTACGCAGTATTTT CASSQGFTQYF
TRBJ2-1 TRBV11-2 14 few TRBD2 TGTGCCAGCAGCCAGCGGGAGTGGGATGATGAGCAGTTCTTC CASSQREWDDEQFF
TRBJ2-2 TRBV14 14 once NA TGTGCCAGCAGCCAAGCCGCAGGGACCGGGGAGCTGTTTTTT CASSQAAGTGELFF
TRBJ2-3 TRBV20-1 14 NA NA TGCAGTGCTAGGGCCCGGGTTGGGGCAGATACGCAGTATTTT CSARARVGADTQYF
TRBJ1-4 TRBV12-3/TRBV12-4 13 many NA TGTGCCAGCAGTCCTACTGGTAATGAAAAACTGTTTTTT CASSPTGNEKLFF
TRBJ2-3 TRBV5-1 15 few NA TGCGCCAGCAGCCAAGAGCCAGGACTCACAGATACGCAGTATTTT CASSQEPGLTDTQYF
TRBJ2-7 TRBV10-3 11 NA NA TGTGCCATCAGTGGAGGGACCGGGCAGTACTTC CAISGGTGQYF
TRBJ2-1 TRBV14 17 NA NA TGTGCCAGCAGCTCAAGAGCCGGGTTCCCGTCCGGGAATGAGCAGTTCTTC CASSSRAGFPSGNEQFF
TRBJ1-1 TRBV15 12 many NA TGTGCCACCAGCAGAGATTCCATGGAAGCTTTCTTT CATSRDSMEAFF
TRBJ2-5 TRBV10-3 11 few NA TGTGCCATCAGAGGACAAGAGACCCAGTACTTC CAIRGQETQYF
TRBJ1-1 TRBV6-1 14 few NA TGTGCCAGCAGTGAAAGGGGTATCGACACTGAAGCTTTCTTT CASSERGIDTEAFF
TRBJ2-3 TRBV4-2 16 many TRBD2 TGTGCCAGCAGCCAAGAGCCAGCGGGGAGCACAGATACGCAGTATTTT CASSQEPAGSTDTQYF
TRBJ2-3 TRBV7-9 17 NA TRBD2 TGTGCCAGCAGCTTAGACTTAGCGGGAGAGATCTCAGATACGCAGTATTTT CASSLDLAGEISDTQYF
TRBJ2-5 TRBV3-1 15 few NA TGTGCCAGCAGCCAATTCTTGGACTACCAAGAGACCCAGTACTTC CASSQFLDYQETQYF
TRBJ2-5 TRBV20-1 13 few TRBD1 TGCAGTGCCAAGACAGGGGGACAAGAGACCCAGTACTTC CSAKTGGQETQYF
TRBJ1-2 TRBV20-1 12 NA NA TGCAGTGCTAGATTGACATCCTATGGCTACACCTTC CSARLTSYGYTF
TRBJ1-5 TRBV30 13 NA NA TGTGCCTGGGGACAGAATAGCAATCAGCCCCAGCATTTT CAWGQNSNQPQHF
TRBJ2-3 TRBV10-3 14 NA NA TGTGCCATCAGCCGGGCAGCGAGTCAGGATACGCAGTATTTT CAISRAASQDTQYF
TRBJ2-7 TRBV20-1 15 NA TRBD2 TGCAGTGCTAGTAGGCGGGAGGGCCCTAGGAACGAGCAGTACTTC CSASRREGPRNEQYF
TRBJ2-5 TRBV20-1 16 once TRBD1 TGCAGTGTTTATTCCGCGCCGGGACAGGGCCAAGAGACCCAGTACTTC CSVYSAPGQGQETQYF
TRBJ2-2 TRBV11-2 17 NA TRBD2 TGTGCCAGCAGCTTAGAGGGAGGGACGTGGAACACCGGGGAGCTGTTTTTT CASSLEGGTWNTGELFF
TRBJ2-3 TRBV27 16 few TRBD2 TGTGCCACCCGGTTTGGACTAGAAGCTTTCACAGATACGCAGTATTTT CATRFGLEAFTDTQYF
TRBJ2-5 TRBV30 13 few NA TGTGCCTGGAGTCGCGGGACTCGAGAGACCCAGTACTTC CAWSRGTRETQYF
TRBJ2-7 TRBV5-1 14 many NA TGCGCCAGCAGCTCCACCGGGGCCTCAGGGGAGCAGTACTTC CASSSTGASGEQYF
TRBJ2-7 TRBV20-1 15 NA NA TGCAGTGCTTCACCCCTCAGGGGACTCACCTACGAGCAGTACTTC CSASPLRGLTYEQYF
TRBJ2-1 TRBV29-1 13 many TRBD2 TGCAGCGTTTATGGACTAGGGAACAATGAGCAGTTCTTC CSVYGLGNNEQFF
TRBJ1-1 TRBV7-2 14 many TRBD1 TGTGCCAGCAGCTCGGACAGGGTGTACACTGAAGCTTTCTTT CASSSDRVYTEAFF
TRBJ2-1 TRBV11-2 16 few NA TGTGCCAGCAGCTTTAGGGGAAGCGCAATTTACAATGAGCAGTTCTTC CASSFRGSAIYNEQFF
TRBJ1-6 TRBV14 13 many NA TGTGCAACCGGGGCGACCTATAATTCACCCCTCCACTTT CATGATYNSPLHF
TRBJ2-1 TRBV5-1 14 NA NA TGCGCCAGCAGCTTGTTATCAGGGCCGTTCGAGCAGTTCTTC CASSLLSGPFEQFF
TRBJ2-5 TRBV15 11 few NA TGTGCCACCAGCAAGATGGAGACCCAGTACTTC CATSKMETQYF